This T cell receptor beta chain was recorded in a study of PD-1 blockade in classical Hodgkin lymphoma. Study-level findings and limits: The repertoire differences lack a defined cause, possibly disease activity or prior therapy.

Time point given: newly diagnosed, previously untreated cHL patient sample. From thawed PBMCs, CD8+ T cells were isolated by magnetic negative selection. Comparison samples consisted of PBMCs from newly diagnosed, untreated classical Hodgkin lymphoma. TCRdb's table, derived via immunoSEQ multiplex PCR, lists solely in-frame clones and lacks some. The data show 14,000 to 15,000 clones, around 93% seen once. Of note for this clone: No antigen is known for it.

Germline V gene lookup returns CDR1 SGHDT and CDR2 YYEEEE. V lost 3 bases, J lost 4 bases, and 8 bases stayed unmatched. CDR3 length: 16 amino acids. The sequenced sample was CD8+ T cells from blood. This receptor was taken from a human donor with classical Hodgkin lymphoma. The genes are TRBV5-6 and TRBJ2-1, with 9 bases identical to TRBD2. The CDR3 DNA follows: TGTGCCAGCAGCTCGGTAGCGGGAGAGGCTTACAATGAGCAGTTCTTC. Its translation is CASSSVAGEAYNEQFF.